These T cell receptor beta chains were read from a single sample in a study of memory CD4+ T cells and cytomegalovirus serostatus. Using immunoSEQ multiplex PCR, the repertoire was profiled, and TCRdb retains in-frame clones only, with some absent. In the table there are 50,000 to 60,000 clones, 65% to 85% of which are singletons. The source material was memory CD4+ T cells from blood. Source of these receptors: an adult in good health and CMV-seronegative. Each CDR3 is given with its conserved first and last residue. A D gene is named only where the DNA matches it firmly. Only part of the rows carry a size: once, few, many, or a class if the clone is expanded.

v_gene,d_gene,abundance,j_gene,CDR3aa,CDR3nt
TRBV28,.,.,TRBJ1-5,CASSRLTLRDIGQPQHF,TGTGCCAGCAGTCGCCTAACCCTCCGGGACATCGGTCAGCCCCAGCATTTT
TRBV7-9,TRBD2,.,TRBJ2-1,CASSFKSSGGYNEQFF,TGTGCCAGCAGCTTTAAGTCTAGCGGGGGGTATAATGAGCAGTTCTTC
TRBV6-1,.,few,TRBJ1-3,CASRDTGNTIYF,TGTGCCAGCAGAGACACAGGAAACACCATATATTTT
TRBV4-1,TRBD2,.,TRBJ2-1,CASSQVRAGGDNEQFF,TGCGCCAGCAGCCAAGTTCGAGCGGGGGGAGACAATGAGCAGTTCTTC
TRBV14,.,.,TRBJ1-6,CASSQMSGRHSPLHF,TGTGCCAGCAGCCAAATGTCAGGGAGGCATTCACCCCTCCACTTT
TRBV11-3,TRBD1,few,TRBJ2-1,CASSSGPGQGFNEQFF,TGTGCCAGCAGCTCGGGACCGGGACAGGGATTCAATGAGCAGTTCTTC
TRBV11-3,TRBD1,.,TRBJ2-5,CASSPGQGSETQYF,TGTGCCAGCAGCCCCGGACAGGGGTCAGAGACCCAGTACTTC
TRBV7-8,.,.,TRBJ2-1,CASSSPAPGLQFF,TGTGCCAGCAGCTCCCCCGCCCCGGGCCTCCAGTTCTTC
TRBV2,TRBD1,.,TRBJ1-2,CASSNGGGPGYTF,TGTGCCAGCTCAAACGGAGGGGGCCCGGGCTACACCTTC
TRBV5-1,.,.,TRBJ2-3,CASTDPGPADTQYF,TGCGCCAGCACTGATCCTGGCCCGGCGGATACGCAGTATTTT
TRBV19,.,.,TRBJ2-1,CASTPEGNRPYNEQFF,TGTGCCAGCACTCCAGAGGGAAATCGGCCCTACAATGAGCAGTTCTTC
TRBV4-3,.,few,TRBJ2-7,CASSQDFYGTGSGSSYEQYF,TGCGCCAGCAGCCAAGATTTTTACGGGACAGGGAGCGGGAGCTCCTACGAGCAGTACTTC
TRBV9,.,.,TRBJ2-3,CASSTDTSTDTQYF,TGTGCCAGCAGCACTGACACTAGCACAGATACGCAGTATTTT
TRBV6-1,.,few,TRBJ1-4,CASSEQSTDNEKLFF,TGTGCCAGCAGTGAGCAAAGCACAGATAATGAAAAACTGTTTTTT
TRBV13,.,.,TRBJ2-7,CASSSYKQGHYEQYF,TGTGCCAGCAGCTCCTATAAGCAGGGCCACTACGAGCAGTACTTC
TRBV19,TRBD1,.,TRBJ1-2,CASSPTGGADYGYTF,TGTGCCAGTAGTCCCACAGGGGGCGCGGACTATGGCTACACCTTC
TRBV7-9,.,.,TRBJ1-2,CASSTAGIYGYTF,TGTGCCAGCAGCACCGCGGGGATCTATGGCTACACCTTC
TRBV5-1,.,.,TRBJ2-7,CASSFDRIYEQYF,TGCGCCAGCAGCTTTGACAGGATCTACGAGCAGTACTTC
TRBV28,TRBD1,.,TRBJ2-5,CASSLRQGRQETQYF,TGTGCCAGCAGTTTAAGACAGGGCCGACAAGAGACCCAGTACTTC
TRBV21-1,.,few,TRBJ1-1,CASSKQGNTEAFF,TGTGCCAGCAGCAAACAGGGGAACACTGAAGCTTTCTTT
TRBV7-7,TRBD1,.,TRBJ2-7,CASSQRQGDYEQYF,TGTGCTAGCAGCCAACGACAGGGGGACTACGAGCAGTACTTC
TRBV27,.,.,TRBJ1-5,CASSPLQGRRQPQHF,TGTGCCAGCAGCCCCCTGCAGGGCCGACGTCAGCCCCAGCATTTT
TRBV6-5,.,once,TRBJ1-1,CASSQTANTEAFF,TGTGCCAGCAGTCAGACAGCGAACACTGAAGCTTTCTTT
TRBV6-1,TRBD1,once,TRBJ1-5,CASSVGQGGNSNQPQHF,TGTGCCAGCAGTGTGGGACAGGGGGGGAATAGCAATCAGCCCCAGCATTTT
TRBV4-1,.,.,TRBJ2-7,CASSQVPGTRGYEQYF,TGCGCCAGCAGCCAAGTCCCCGGGACAAGGGGCTACGAGCAGTACTTC
TRBV28,TRBD1,.,TRBJ1-4,CASDTGEEKLFF,TGTGCCAGCGATACAGGGGAGGAAAAACTGTTTTTT
TRBV2,.,.,TRBJ1-2,CASRGDILGYTF,TGTGCCAGCAGGGGTGACATCTTGGGCTACACCTTC
TRBV7-2,.,.,TRBJ2-7,CASSLVSGESSYEQYF,TGTGCCAGCAGCTTAGTTTCCGGTGAAAGCTCCTACGAGCAGTACTTC
TRBV29-1,TRBD1,.,TRBJ2-7,CSVADRGTEQYF,TGCAGCGTTGCGGACAGGGGGACCGAGCAGTACTTC
TRBV29-1,.,once,TRBJ1-1,CSVRNRDEAFF,TGCAGCGTACGAAACAGGGATGAAGCTTTCTTT
TRBV5-8,.,.,TRBJ1-2,CASSLSQTNYGYTF,TGTGCCAGCAGCTTGTCGCAGACTAACTATGGCTACACCTTC
TRBV6-5,TRBD1,.,TRBJ2-5,CASSWTGRETQYF,TGTGCCAGCAGCTGGACAGGGAGGGAGACCCAGTACTTC
TRBV5-1,TRBD1,few,TRBJ1-2,CASSLAQGAMGYTF,TGCGCCAGCAGCTTGGCACAGGGGGCGATGGGCTACACCTTC
TRBV27,.,.,TRBJ2-7,CASGAQVGRGSYEQYF,TGTGCCAGCGGGGCCCAGGTCGGCAGAGGCTCCTACGAGCAGTACTTC
TRBV30,.,.,TRBJ1-1,CAWSVKLGLGTEAFF,TGTGCCTGGAGTGTAAAGTTGGGCTTAGGCACTGAAGCTTTCTTT
TRBV18,.,.,TRBJ1-1,CASSPQEGAFF,TGTGCCAGCTCACCACAGGAGGGAGCTTTCTTT
TRBV19,.,.,TRBJ2-3,CASSVAPSSTDTQYF,TGTGCCAGTAGTGTGGCTCCATCTAGCACAGATACGCAGTATTTT
TRBV7-9,.,.,TRBJ2-7,CASSLDAVPHEQYF,TGTGCCAGCAGCTTAGACGCGGTTCCCCACGAGCAGTATTTC
TRBV7-2,.,.,TRBJ1-2,CASSLGGVIEGYTF,TGTGCCAGCAGCTTAGGTGGGGTAATTGAGGGCTACACCTTC
TRBV28,.,.,TRBJ1-1,CASSRGGGRNTEAFF,TGTGCCAGCAGTAGGGGGGGCGGCCGAAACACTGAAGCTTTCTTT
TRBV6-1,.,.,TRBJ1-5,CASSVEGRHQPQHF,TGTGCCAGCAGTGTTGAAGGGCGGCATCAGCCCCAGCATTTT
TRBV7-2,TRBD2,.,TRBJ2-3,CASSFRAGRTDTQYF,TGTGCCAGCAGCTTTCGAGCGGGGCGCACAGATACGCAGTATTTT
TRBV27,.,.,TRBJ1-2,CASSFAGGYGYTF,TGTGCCAGCAGTTTCGCGGGTGGGTATGGCTACACCTTC
TRBV19,.,.,TRBJ1-2,CASSSSGGDGYTF,TGTGCCAGTAGTAGTTCAGGCGGGGATGGCTACACCTTC
TRBV11-3,TRBD1,.,TRBJ2-7,CASSSDRGNEQYF,TGTGCCAGCAGCTCAGACAGGGGGAACGAGCAGTACTTC
TRBV19,TRBD1,once,TRBJ1-5,CASQDRGNNQPQHF,TGTGCCAGTCAGGACAGGGGGAACAATCAGCCCCAGCATTTT
TRBV19,.,.,TRBJ1-3,CASTSLSGTFSGNTIYF,TGTGCCAGTACCTCACTGTCCGGGACCTTCTCTGGAAACACCATATATTTT
TRBV18,.,.,TRBJ1-2,CASSRQRTNYGYTF,TGTGCCAGCTCGCGACAGCGTACTAACTATGGCTACACCTTC
TRBV6-5,TRBD1,.,TRBJ1-3,CASRGQASSGNTIYF,TGTGCCAGCAGAGGACAGGCGAGCTCTGGAAACACCATATATTTT
TRBV18,.,.,TRBJ1-1,CASSLTEGGGSEAFF,TGTGCCAGCTCACTAACGGAGGGAGGGGGATCCGAAGCTTTCTTT
TRBV10-3,.,medium-sized,TRBJ1-3,CAISAVSSGNTIYF,TGTGCCATCAGTGCAGTGAGCTCTGGAAACACCATATATTTT